This T cell receptor beta chain was sequenced in a study of blood T cell repertoires in COVID-19. Whole-study context: Specimens from acute and convalescent COVID-19 originated in the United States, Italy and Spain. The analysed material was cDNA or gDNA that came from T cells, B-cell-depleted T cells, or PBMCs.

The CDR3 length is 14 residues. The germline gives CDR1 SNHLY, CDR2 FYNNEI. Trimming cost V 6 bases and J 0 bases, with 11 bases left between them. In the authors' methods: By means of reference gene primer amplification, nucleated cell counts were estimated. Only in-frame clones appear in the TCRdb table, and some are missing; sequencing was by immunoSEQ multiplex PCR. V and J calls and clone size follow that table, whereas D and trimming were derived from the DNA. In the table there are over 130,000 clones, about 87% of which are singletons. Only one count was recorded for this clone. A Seattle source enrolled patients during active infection and followed them longitudinally.

The chain joins TRBV2 to TRBJ1-1, with D perhaps matching TRBD1 (6 bases). The receptor comes from a human donor with COVID-19, enrolled during active disease. The donor label of this sample is uncertain. The source material was peripheral blood. The CDR3 sequence is CASSRRDMNTEAFF. The CDR3 nucleotides read TGTGCCAGCAGCCGCAGGGACATGAACACTGAAGCTTTCTTT.